Following are 20 T cell receptor beta chains from one sample sequenced in a study of shared clonotypes between healthy human individuals (dated by TCRdb to 2020 to 2022). Libraries were constructed by the immunoSEQ multiplex PCR assay. TCRdb holds this immuneACCESS table with in-frame rearrangements only. Some clones are missing; in checked studies, unresolved V genes explain under half, and the rest has no known cause. The sample data list around 480,000 clones, and nearly 80% of these were observed just once. The top ten clones comprise around 12% of the sample. The sample was PBMCs. The source of these receptors is a woman in her thirties or forties in good health. Some clones in this sample may be carry-over from other donors' samples.

The gene calls are TRBV4-1 and TRBJ2-7; D remains unclear. Trimming cost V 1 base and J 2 bases, with 12 bases left between them. Germline CDR1 and CDR2: MGHRA and YSYEKL. CDR3 length: 15 amino acids. The CDR3 DNA reads as TGCGCCAGCAGCCAAGTGCTTCTGGGCGCCTACGAGCAGTACTTC. Translated: CASSQVLLGAYEQYF.

V is TRBV28 and J is TRBJ1-1; D call uncertain. This CDR3 comprises 10 residues. Germline CDR1 is MDHEN and CDR2 is SYDVKM. Trimming took off 8 bases at V and 4 bases at J, with 5 bases between the two ends. This CDR3 reads CASASTEAFF. DNA for the CDR3: TGTGCCAGCGCGTCCACTGAAGCTTTCTTT.

The chain joins TRBV18 to TRBJ1-1; a weak D match, TRBD1 (5 bases). Germline CDR1 reads KGHSH; CDR2 reads LQKENI. CDR3 size: 14 residues. The V end was cut by 3 bases, the J end by 3 bases, with 11 bases between. CDR3 sequence reads: CASSPQGGDTEAFF. CDR3 coding DNA: TGTGCCAGCTCACCCCAGGGTGGTGACACTGAAGCTTTCTTT.

J is TRBJ2-3 and V is TRBV5-1; D call uncertain. This CDR3 comprises 12 residues. Germline CDR1 and CDR2: SGHRS and YFSETQ. The V and J ends lost 1 base and 6 bases respectively, with 6 bases between them. Here the CDR3 reads CASSLMGDTQYF. CDR3 sequence (DNA): TGCGCCAGCAGCTTGATGGGGGATACGCAGTATTTT.

V usage is TRBV2 and J usage is TRBJ1-2, with 10 bases lining up with TRBD1. The germline V gene has CDR1 SNHLY and CDR2 FYNNEI. V lost 6 bases and J lost 4; bases outside the gene matches: 8. CDR3 length: 15 amino acids. The CDR3 is CASRQTGGSAYGYTF. The CDR3 DNA is TGTGCCAGCAGACAGACAGGGGGCTCAGCCTATGGCTACACCTTC.

J is TRBJ2-7 and V is TRBV14; D might be TRBD1 or TRBD2, each matching 5 bases. V lost 2 bases, J lost 2 bases, and 34 bases lay in between. Per the germline V gene, CDR1 is SGHDN and CDR2 is FVKESK. The CDR3 length is 22 residues. The CDR3: CASSQNWDVARPSWRRPYEQYF. In DNA form, the CDR3 reads TGTGCCAGCAGCCAAAATTGGGACGTCGCCCGCCCCTCGTGGAGGAGGCCCTACGAGCAGTACTTC.

The sample holds one count of this clone. The CDR3 nucleotides are TGTGCCTGGAGTGCCGGGACAGAAGCCTACGAGCAGTACTTC. This codes for CAWSAGTEAYEQYF. The chain has TRBV30 and TRBJ2-7; TRBD1 agrees at 7 bases. The CDR3 contains 14 residues. V lost 1 base to trimming and J lost 2 bases; unmatched junction nucleotides: 5. Germline V lookup: CDR1 GTSNPN, CDR2 SVGIG (reference sequence).

The chain combines TRBV2 with TRBJ2-1; no firm D call. V was cut by 5 bases and J by 4 bases, with 12 bases left in between. The CDR3 totals 14 residues. The germline gives CDR1 SNHLY, CDR2 FYNNEI. CDR3 in amino acids: CASSRGQTYNEQFF. For the CDR3, the DNA is TGTGCCAGCAGTCGTGGGCAGACTTACAATGAGCAGTTCTTC. Combining the CDR3 with reference TRBV2 and TRBJ2-1 gives the whole variable domain EPEVTQTPSHQVTQMGQEVILRCVPISNHLYFYWYRQILGQKVEFLVSFYNNEISEKSEIFDDQFSVERPDGSNFTLKIRSTKLEDSAMYFCASSRGQTYNEQFFGPGTRLTVL.

The CDR3 sequence: CASSMYGGDTGELFF. In DNA form, the CDR3 reads TGTGCCAGTAGTATGTACGGGGGTGACACCGGGGAGCTGTTTTTT. The J gene is TRBJ2-2, the V gene TRBV19, with a weak D call TRBD2 (6 bases). V lost 3 bases, J lost 3 bases, and 11 bases lay in between. Germline V gene lookup returns CDR1 LNHDA and CDR2 SQIVND (reference sequence). The CDR3 is made up of 15 amino acids. The full variable domain, with the rest looked up from reference TRBV19 and TRBJ2-2, is DGGITQSPKYLFRKEGQNVTLSCEQNLNHDAMYWYRQDPGQGLRLIYYSQIVNDFQKGDIAEGYSVSREKKESFPLTVTSAQKNPTAFYLCASSMYGGDTGELFFGEGSRLTVL.

The table lists this clone with a count of one. J is TRBJ2-3 and V is TRBV7-9, with TRBD1 identical over 7 bases. CDR1 and CDR2 from the germline V gene are SEHNR and FQNEAQ (reference sequence). The CDR3 loop spans 15 amino acids. With V trimmed by 4 bases and J by 4 bases, 8 bases remained unmatched. The CDR3 region has the DNA TGTGCCAGCAGCTCCAACAGGGGTAGGGCAGATACGCAGTATTTT. Its translation: CASSSNRGRADTQYF. Using reference TRBV7-9 and TRBJ2-3 for the parts outside the CDR3, the full variable domain is DTGVSQNPRHKITKRGQNVTFRCDPISEHNRLYWYRQTLGQGPEFLTYFQNEAQLEKSRLLSDRFSAERPKGSFSTLEIQRTEQGDSAMYLCASSSNRGRADTQYFGPGTRLTVL.

This rearrangement joins TRBV9 to TRBJ1-1, with D unresolved. The ends were cut back, 3 bases at V and 2 bases at J, with 14 bases in the middle. CDR1 is SGDLS, CDR2 YYNGEE, per germline. The CDR3 is 15 amino acids. The CDR3 region is CASSAYKGLNTEAFF. Here the CDR3 DNA reads TGTGCCAGCAGCGCTTATAAGGGTTTAAACACTGAAGCTTTCTTT.

The chain has TRBV18 and TRBJ2-3; the match to TRBD2 covers 12 bases. J was trimmed by 2 bases and V by 8 bases; bases with no gene match: 11. This CDR3 contains 17 residues. CDR1 and CDR2 (germline): KGHSH, LQKENI. The chain's CDR3 is CASRYLGLAGYTDTQYF. The CDR3 nucleotides are TGTGCCAGCCGATACCTTGGACTAGCGGGGTACACAGATACGCAGTATTTT.

The chain uses TRBV30 and TRBJ2-7; D gene uncertain. The CDR3 sequence is 10 residues long. Germline V CDR1 and CDR2: GTSNPN, SVGIG (reference sequence). V lost 4 bases, J lost 6 bases, and 7 bases lay in between. In nucleotides, the CDR3 is TGTGCCTGGACAGGTTCCGAGCAGTACTTC. It codes for CAWTGSEQYF.

This rearrangement joins TRBV5-8 to TRBJ2-5, with a possible D match to TRBD2 (5 bases). In germline, CDR1 is SGHTS, CDR2 YDEGEE. This CDR3 region has 14 residues. Trimming cost V 2 bases and J 5 bases, with 13 bases left between them. DNA of the CDR3: TGTGCCAGCAGCTTCGGAGGTATGTGGGAGACCCAGTACTTC. Its protein product is CASSFGGMWETQYF.

V is TRBV30 and J is TRBJ2-5; D is uncertain. The DNA end lines up better with TRBJ2-7; the J call may be wrong. The CDR3 has 14 residues. Germline V gives CDR1 GTSNPN, CDR2 SVGIG (reference sequence). The CDR3 loop reads CAWSVPGRPYEQYF. DNA of the CDR3: TGTGCCTGGAGTGTTCCCGGGCGGCCCTACGAGCAGTACTTC.

Notes on this clone: Other DNA sequences in this sample translate to the same CDR3. The gene calls are TRBV27 and TRBJ2-7; no clear D gene. Germline V gene lookup returns CDR1 MNHEY and CDR2 SMNVEV (reference sequence). The V end lost 5 bases, the J end lost 2 bases, and 10 bases lay between the germline ends. This CDR3 region has 13 residues. CDR3 sequence reads: CASSLGHTYEQYF. The DNA of the CDR3 is TGTGCCAGCAGTCTGGGCCACACCTACGAGCAGTACTTC.

V usage is TRBV18 and J usage is TRBJ2-1; tentative D call: TRBD2 (5 bases). Germline values: CDR1 KGHSH, CDR2 LQKENI. The V end was cut by 0 bases, the J end by 6 bases, with 12 bases between. The CDR3 has 15 amino acids. The CDR3, as DNA: TGTGCCAGCTCACCACCCGGGGTAGCTTTCAATGAGCAGTTCTTC. This sequence encodes CASSPPGVAFNEQFF.

A note on this clone: The sample holds other DNA sequences that translate to the same CDR3. The rearrangement uses TRBV25-1 and TRBJ2-1; 8 nucleotides align to TRBD2. J was trimmed by 4 bases and V by 6 bases; bases with no gene match: 2. Germline CDR1 and CDR2: MGHDK and SYGVNS. This CDR3 contains 13 residues. The CDR3 bases are TGTGCCAGCAGGGCGGGGGGTTACAATGAGCAGTTCTTC. This gives the protein CASRAGGYNEQFF.

Only a few counts were recorded for this clone. The rearrangement links TRBV28 to TRBJ2-3; D is undetermined. The CDR3 covers 15 residues. Germline V CDR1 and CDR2: MDHEN, SYDVKM. V dropped 6 bases and J dropped 0 bases, with 13 bases sitting between them. This CDR3 is CASRKAEISTDTQYF. The CDR3 DNA sequence: TGTGCCAGCAGAAAGGCGGAAATCAGCACAGATACGCAGTATTTT.

This clone was counted between two and nine times. The chain carries TRBV7-2 and TRBJ2-2, with 10 bases matching TRBD2. Germline V CDR1 and CDR2: SGHTA, FQGNSA. This CDR3 spans 15 amino acids. V dropped 2 bases and J dropped 3; count of bases not matched to a gene: 0. The CDR3 here is CASSLLAGDTGELFF. CDR3 nucleotides: TGTGCCAGCAGCTTACTAGCGGGAGACACCGGGGAGCTGTTTTTT. The complete variable domain, with remaining parts taken from reference TRBV7-2 and TRBJ2-2, reads GAGVSQSPSNKVTEKGKDVELRCDPISGHTALYWYRQSLGQGLEFLIYFQGNSAPDKSGLPSDRFSAERTGGSVSTLTIQRTQQEDSAVYLCASSLLAGDTGELFFGEGSRLTVL.